This T cell receptor beta chain was sequenced during a study of blood T cell repertoires in COVID-19 (dated by TCRdb to about 2020). Notes on the research overall: Collaborator samples came from the United States, Italy and Spain and covered acute and convalescent phases of COVID-19. The dataset comprised deeply sampled blood TCRbeta repertoires from subjects exposed to, actively infected with, or recovered from COVID-19. HLA class I and class II types, where available, came from metadata supplied by the sample provider rather than from assay-based typing. A de-identified subject ID, COVID-19 status, age in years and sex were almost always included in the sample metadata. The material from the prospective study consisted of cDNA or gDNA derived from T cells, B-cell-depleted T cells, or PBMCs. A freely available public database, intended as a resource for researchers studying the immune response to SARS-CoV-2, is where the repertoires were released. The samples were drawn from two sources: the first 160 participants of the ongoing ImmuneRACE study, and 1,200 or so subjects contributed by 6 global collaborators.

Spanning cysteine to phenylalanine, the CDR3 consists of 15 amino acids. The entry retains the CDR3 DNA only, 45 bases that are in frame from base 1. Trimming costs V 0 bases and J 5 bases, and their ends lie 13 bases apart. CDR1 is given as SGHVS and CDR2 as FNYEAQ, both from the germline V gene. Study-level results and caveats: How much clinical and demographic metadata was included differed by source and by participant, and the metadata was provided uncurated.

TCRbeta CDR3 regions were amplified from genomic DNA using the immunoSEQ Assay, a bias-controlled multiplex PCR. As for the authors' bioinformatics: The number of nucleated cells in each sample was estimated from the amplification of reference gene primers within the assay. Sequence reads were collapsed and filtered to measure the absolute abundance of every unique TCRbeta CDR3 rearrangement. For each sample, productive Simpson clonality was calculated as the square root of Simpson's diversity index across productive rearrangements. Entries here come from immuneACCESS through TCRdb and include only in-frame sequences with V and J called. Some clones fail to appear in such tables; in the studies checked, an unresolved V gene covers under half of the shortfall, and the cause of the remainder is unknown. That table gives V, J and clone size, and the DNA gave D and trimming. Present in this sample are about 220,000 clones, about 86% of which were seen just once. The top ten constitute about 7.4% of the sample.

To note about this clone: Its antigen is still unknown. No base-level quality is on record; no much larger clone is a single base apart.

Whole blood was collected in K2EDTA tubes by collaborating institutions according to the institutions' own protocols. For TCRbeta analysis, collaborators shipped samples in one of three forms: frozen whole blood, isolated PBMCs, or DNA extracted from either of those sample types. The source of this sequence is a woman between 45 and 65 years old with acute or convalescent COVID-19. Sequenced material: peripheral blood. The rearranged chain carries TRBV7-6 and TRBJ2-5; the D gene cannot be resolved reliably. The sequenced DNA: TGTGCCAGCAGCTTAGCGGTCCCCCCCCGGGAGACCCAGTACTTC. Its amino acids are CASSLAVPPRETQYF.